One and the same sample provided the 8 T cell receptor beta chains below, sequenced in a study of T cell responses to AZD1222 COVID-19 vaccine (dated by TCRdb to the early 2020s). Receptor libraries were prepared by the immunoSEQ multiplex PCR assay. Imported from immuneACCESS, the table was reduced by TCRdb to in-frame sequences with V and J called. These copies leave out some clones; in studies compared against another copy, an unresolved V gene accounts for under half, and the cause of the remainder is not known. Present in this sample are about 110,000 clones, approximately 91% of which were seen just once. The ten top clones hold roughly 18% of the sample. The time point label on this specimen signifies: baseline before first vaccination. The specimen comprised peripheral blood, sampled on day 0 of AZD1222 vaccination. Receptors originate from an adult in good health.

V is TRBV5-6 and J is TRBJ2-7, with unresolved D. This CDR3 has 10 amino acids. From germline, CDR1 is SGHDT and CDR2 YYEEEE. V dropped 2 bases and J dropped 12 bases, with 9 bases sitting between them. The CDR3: CASSFGVRYV. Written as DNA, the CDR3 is TGTGCCAGCAGCTTTGGGGTAAGGTACGTC.

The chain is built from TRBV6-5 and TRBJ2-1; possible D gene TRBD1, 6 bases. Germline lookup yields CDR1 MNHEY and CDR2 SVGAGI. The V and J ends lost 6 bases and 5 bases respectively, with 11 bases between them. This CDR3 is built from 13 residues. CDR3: CASRLTGNNEQFF. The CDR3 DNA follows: TGTGCCAGCAGATTAACAGGGAACAATGAGCAGTTCTTC.

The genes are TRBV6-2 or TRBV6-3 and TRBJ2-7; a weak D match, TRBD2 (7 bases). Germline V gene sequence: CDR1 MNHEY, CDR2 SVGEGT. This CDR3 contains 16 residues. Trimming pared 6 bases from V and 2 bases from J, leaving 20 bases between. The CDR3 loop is CASSPFRGGIPYEQYF. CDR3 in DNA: TGTGCCAGCAGCCCCTTTAGGGGGGGCATCCCCTACGAGCAGTACTTC.

CDR3 residues: CASSKDRVWDIQYF. The CDR3 bases are TGTGCCAGCAGCAAGGACAGGGTGTGGGACATTCAGTACTTC. The chain couples TRBV5-6 to TRBJ2-4; TRBD1 aligns across 8 bases. In germline, CDR1 is SGHDT, CDR2 YYEEEE. The length of the CDR3 is 14 residues. Losses at the gene ends were 4 bases for V and 8 bases for J; bases not matched to a gene: 8.

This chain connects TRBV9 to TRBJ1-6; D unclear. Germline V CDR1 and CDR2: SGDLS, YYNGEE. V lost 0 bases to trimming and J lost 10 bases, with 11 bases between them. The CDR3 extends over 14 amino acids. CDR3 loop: CASSVATVGSPLHF. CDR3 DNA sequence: TGTGCCAGCAGCGTAGCTACGGTTGGGTCACCCCTCCACTTT.

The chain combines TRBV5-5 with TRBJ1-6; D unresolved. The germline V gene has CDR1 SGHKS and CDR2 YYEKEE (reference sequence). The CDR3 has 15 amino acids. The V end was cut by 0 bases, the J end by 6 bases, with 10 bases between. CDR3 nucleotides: TGTGCCAGCAGCTTGGTAGGGATTAGTAATTCACCCCTCCACTTT. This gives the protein CASSLVGISNSPLHF.

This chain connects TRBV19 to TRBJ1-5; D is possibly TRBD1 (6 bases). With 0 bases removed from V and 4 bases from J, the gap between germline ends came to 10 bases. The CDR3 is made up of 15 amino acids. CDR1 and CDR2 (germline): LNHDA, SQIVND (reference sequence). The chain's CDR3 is CASSIEDSTNQPQHF. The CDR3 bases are TGTGCCAGTAGTATAGAGGACAGCACTAATCAGCCCCAGCATTTT.

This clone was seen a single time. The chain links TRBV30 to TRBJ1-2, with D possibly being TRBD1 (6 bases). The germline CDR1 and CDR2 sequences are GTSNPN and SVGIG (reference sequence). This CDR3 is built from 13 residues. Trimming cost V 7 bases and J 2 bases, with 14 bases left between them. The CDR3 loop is CASRRDTNYGYTF. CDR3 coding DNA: TGTGCCTCTCGCCGGGACACCAACTATGGCTACACCTTC.